A single sample gave rise to the 20 T cell receptor beta chains below, sequenced in a study of early T cells in non-severe SARS-CoV-2 infection. TCRdb re-called the 5' RACE reads through MiXCR, storing one row per CDR3 protein. The profile shows some 57,000 distinct CDR3 sequences, roughly 12% of them singletons. Sequenced input: whole blood. The receptor source for this set is an adult who was a healthcare worker with PCR-confirmed SARS-CoV-2 infection or an uninfected control (not recorded which).

The V call is TRBV7-6, the J call TRBJ2-3, with D maybe TRBD2 (5 bases). Germline V gives CDR1 SGHVS, CDR2 FNYEAQ. The V end was cut by 2 bases, the J end by 10 bases, with 10 bases between. The CDR3 has 12 residues. The CDR3 DNA reads TGTGCCAGCAGCTTAACTAGTTCGGCGCAGTATTTT. This gives the protein CASSLTSSAQYF.

This chain links TRBV2 with TRBJ1-5; 7 nucleotides line up with TRBD1. This CDR3 is built from 15 residues. The ends lost 2 bases at V and 3 bases at J; junction bases unmatched: 4. Germline CDR1 SNHLY, CDR2 FYNNEI. For the CDR3, the DNA is TGTGCCAGCAGTGAACAGGGACAGCTCAATCAGCCCCAGCATTTT. It specifies CASSEQGQLNQPQHF.

In its sample, this clonotype was seen a few times. The V call is TRBV6-2 or TRBV6-3, the J call TRBJ2-7; D may be TRBD1 (6 bases). Germline CDR1 and CDR2: MNHEY and SVGEGT. V gave up 8 bases and J gave up 0 bases, with 23 bases separating them. The CDR3 has 17 residues. The CDR3 DNA reads TGTGCCAGCGTTCCTGGCTACCAGGGGTTAAGCTCCTACGAGCAGTACTTC. It is translated as CASVPGYQGLSSYEQYF.

V gene TRBV29-1 combines with J gene TRBJ2-3; no reliable D call. The CDR3 runs to 12 residues. Trimming pared 5 bases from V and 1 base from J, leaving 7 bases between. Germline V CDR1 and CDR2: SQVTM, ANQGSEA. CDR3 in amino acids: CSVTTGTDTQYF. In nucleotides, the CDR3 is TGCAGCGTTACTACAGGCACAGATACGCAGTATTTT.

A few counts support this clonotype. V and J are TRBV12-3 or TRBV12-4 and TRBJ2-3, with 10 bases identical to TRBD2. The CDR3 has 15 amino acids. With 6 bases clipped from V and 1 base from J, the junction kept 4 bases outside the gene matches. The CDR3 loop reads CASSLGLAGTDTQYF. The DNA of the CDR3 is TGTGCCAGCAGCCTCGGACTAGCGGGCACAGATACGCAGTATTTT.

In this sample, this clonotype turned up a few times. V and J are TRBV29-1 and TRBJ2-5; D perhaps matches TRBD2 (5 bases). Trimming shortened V by 6 bases and J by 4 bases, and 15 bases separated the two germline ends. CDR1 and CDR2 from the germline V gene are SQVTM and ANQGSEA. The CDR3 is made up of 13 amino acids. CDR3 loop: CSVTGSLRETQYF. The CDR3 nucleotides are TGCAGCGTGACTGGGAGTTTGAGAGAGACCCAGTACTTC.

The V call is TRBV20-1, the J call TRBJ1-5, with D perhaps TRBD1 (5 bases). Germline V gene sequence: CDR1 DFQATT, CDR2 SNEGSKA (reference sequence). CDR3 length: 13 amino acids. V was cut by 6 bases and J by 6 bases, with 15 bases left in between. This chain's CDR3 is CSAAQGAGQPQHF. In DNA form, the CDR3 reads TGCAGTGCCGCCCAGGGAGCGGGTCAGCCCCAGCATTTT.

The rearrangement uses TRBV28 and TRBJ1-1; 9 bases match TRBD1. The CDR3 runs to 15 residues. Germline lookup yields CDR1 MDHEN and CDR2 SYDVKM. V lost 4 bases and J lost 6; bases outside the gene matches: 9. The chain's CDR3 is CASSSDPGQGAEAFF. Written as DNA, the CDR3 is TGTGCCAGCAGTTCGGATCCGGGACAGGGAGCTGAAGCTTTCTTT.

The chain carries TRBV6-2 or TRBV6-3 and TRBJ2-4, with 7 bases identical to TRBD1. The CDR3 runs to 15 residues. The V segment lost 7 bases and the J segment 1 base; nucleotides outside the gene matches: 7. Germline-derived CDR1 and CDR2 are MNHEY and SVGEGT. The CDR3 is CASTEATGAKNIQYF. Here the CDR3 DNA reads TGTGCCAGCACCGAAGCGACAGGGGCCAAAAACATTCAGTACTTC.

This clonotype was found many times. This chain uses TRBV29-1 with TRBJ1-2, with 11 nucleotides matching TRBD1. Losses at the gene ends were 2 bases for V and 7 bases for J; bases not matched to a gene: 15. The germline V gene has CDR1 SQVTM and CDR2 ANQGSEA. CDR3 length: 17 residues. Written as DNA, the CDR3 is TGCAGCGTTGAACTACCTACATGGACAGGGGGCATGAGTGGCTACACCTTC. Amino acids: CSVELPTWTGGMSGYTF.

V usage is TRBV5-1 and J usage is TRBJ1-2; D remains unclear. CDR3 length: 13 residues. Deletions cut 1 base from V and 0 bases from J, with 4 bases between. Per the germline V gene, CDR1 is SGHRS and CDR2 is YFSETQ. The CDR3 bases are TGCGCCAGCAGCTTGCAGACTAACTATGGCTACACCTTC. Protein: CASSLQTNYGYTF.

This clonotype was seen a handful of times. The gene calls are TRBV7-2 and TRBJ2-3, with a weak D call TRBD2 (5 bases). The CDR3 is made up of 16 amino acids. V lost 3 bases and J 5 bases, leaving 18 bases between the germline ends. CDR1 is SGHTA, CDR2 FQGNSA, per germline. The CDR3 loop reads CASSLQTRVWGDTQYF. The CDR3 DNA reads as TGTGCCAGCAGCTTGCAAACGCGGGTTTGGGGAGATACGCAGTATTTT. Variable domain in full (rest from reference TRBV7-2 and TRBJ2-3): GAGVSQSPSNKVTEKGKDVELRCDPISGHTALYWYRQSLGQGLEFLIYFQGNSAPDKSGLPSDRFSAERTGGSVSTLTIQRTQQEDSAVYLCASSLQTRVWGDTQYFGPGTRLTVL.

This sequence joins TRBV11-2 and TRBJ2-1; D uncertain. V was cut by 5 bases and J by 0 bases, with 14 bases left in between. CDR3 length: 16 amino acids. The germline gives CDR1 SGHAT, CDR2 FQNNGV. The CDR3 bases are TGTGCCAGCAGCCCCCAGACGTGGAGCTCCTACAATGAGCAGTTCTTC. This sequence encodes CASSPQTWSSYNEQFF.

In this sample, this clonotype turned up a few times. The chain joins TRBV9 to TRBJ2-1; 11 bases are shared with TRBD1. The CDR3 contains 16 residues. Germline V gives CDR1 SGDLS, CDR2 YYNGEE. V was clipped by 3 bases and J by 2 bases; unmatched bases: 4. The CDR3 coding sequence is TGTGCCAGCAGCGCGACGGGACAGGGGGCCTACAATGAGCAGTTCTTC. Encoded protein: CASSATGQGAYNEQFF.

This clonotype has a count of ten or more. V gene TRBV7-9 combines with J gene TRBJ1-5; D gene uncertain. This CDR3 contains 13 residues. The V gene lost 4 bases and the J gene lost 4 bases, with 8 bases spanning the gap. Per germline, CDR1 SEHNR and CDR2 FQNEAQ (reference sequence). CDR3 in amino acids: CASSSDLNQPQHF. DNA of the CDR3: TGTGCCAGCAGCTCCGACCTAAATCAGCCCCAGCATTTT.

Many counts were recorded for this clonotype. The V and J genes are TRBV12-3 or TRBV12-4 and TRBJ1-1, with TRBD1 matching over 7 bases. With 6 bases clipped from V and 5 bases from J, the junction kept 9 bases outside the gene matches. This CDR3 is 14 amino acids long. The CDR3 protein is CASSWTGTETEAFF. The CDR3 DNA reads TGTGCCAGCAGCTGGACAGGTACGGAGACTGAAGCTTTCTTT.

This clonotype has more than one count but fewer than ten. The V gene is TRBV11-2, the J gene TRBJ2-1; 7 bases agree with TRBD1. The germline gives CDR1 SGHAT, CDR2 FQNNGV. The CDR3 is 16 residues long. With V trimmed by 4 bases and J by 1 base, 7 bases remained unmatched. The CDR3: CASSSYGTESYNEQFF. The CDR3 nucleotides read TGTGCCAGCAGCTCCTACGGGACAGAGTCCTACAATGAGCAGTTCTTC.

This chain connects TRBV27 to TRBJ2-3; 11 positions agree with TRBD2. V lost 5 bases, J lost 4 bases, and 8 bases stayed unmatched. Germline loops: CDR1 MNHEY, CDR2 SMNVEV (reference sequence). The CDR3 totals 16 residues. CDR3 nucleotide sequence: TGTGCCAGCAGTCTGAATCTAGCGGGGGGCCCAGATACGCAGTATTTT. The encoded protein is CASSLNLAGGPDTQYF.

The CDR3 spells CSVGGSGELFF. For the CDR3, the DNA is TGCAGCGTTGGCGGGAGCGGGGAGCTGTTTTTT. The V call is TRBV29-1, the J call TRBJ2-2, with 7 bases lining up with TRBD2. Germline trimming cut 4 bases from V and 7 bases from J; bases unmatched to any gene: 0. CDR3 length: 11 residues. CDR1 is SQVTM and CDR2 is ANQGSEA in the germline V gene.

V gene TRBV7-6 combines with J gene TRBJ2-2; D ambiguous. The CDR3 totals 15 residues. Germline V gives CDR1 SGHVS, CDR2 FNYEAQ. V shed 5 bases and J shed 0 bases, with 10 bases lying between them. The CDR3 is CASSLGWTNTGELFF. The CDR3 nucleotides are TGTGCCAGCAGCCTCGGTTGGACGAACACCGGGGAGCTGTTTTTT.